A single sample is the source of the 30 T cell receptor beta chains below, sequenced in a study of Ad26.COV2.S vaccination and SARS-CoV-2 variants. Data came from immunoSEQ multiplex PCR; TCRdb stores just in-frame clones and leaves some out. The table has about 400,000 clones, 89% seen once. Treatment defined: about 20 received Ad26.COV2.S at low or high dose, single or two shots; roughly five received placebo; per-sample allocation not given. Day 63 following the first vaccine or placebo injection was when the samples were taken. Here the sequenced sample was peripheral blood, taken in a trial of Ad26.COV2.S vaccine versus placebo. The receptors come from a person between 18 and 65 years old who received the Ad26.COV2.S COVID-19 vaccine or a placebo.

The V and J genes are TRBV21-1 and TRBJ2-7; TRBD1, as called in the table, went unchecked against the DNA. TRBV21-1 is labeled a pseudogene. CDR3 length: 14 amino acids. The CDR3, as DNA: TGTGCCAGCAGCAAGACGGGACAGGGTAAAGAGCAGTACTTC. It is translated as CASSKTGQGKEQYF.

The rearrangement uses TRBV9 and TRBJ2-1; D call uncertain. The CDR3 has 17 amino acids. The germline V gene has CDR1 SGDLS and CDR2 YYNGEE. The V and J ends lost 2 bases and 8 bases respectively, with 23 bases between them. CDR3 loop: CASSVQLKPHYTDEQFF. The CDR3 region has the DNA TGTGCCAGCAGCGTCCAGCTCAAGCCTCATTACACGGATGAGCAGTTCTTC.

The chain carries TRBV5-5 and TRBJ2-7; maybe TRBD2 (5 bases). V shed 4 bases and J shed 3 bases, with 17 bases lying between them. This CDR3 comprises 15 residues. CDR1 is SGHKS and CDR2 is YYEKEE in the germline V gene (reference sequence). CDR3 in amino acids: CASSVYGNIYYEQYF. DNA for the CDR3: TGTGCCAGCAGCGTCTACGGGAACATCTACTACGAGCAGTACTTC.

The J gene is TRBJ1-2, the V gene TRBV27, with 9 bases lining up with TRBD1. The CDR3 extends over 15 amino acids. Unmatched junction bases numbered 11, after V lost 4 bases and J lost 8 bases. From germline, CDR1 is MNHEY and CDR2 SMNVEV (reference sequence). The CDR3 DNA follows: TGTGCCAGCAGTTCCATCGGGACAGGGTTGAGCGGCTACACCTTC. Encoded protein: CASSSIGTGLSGYTF.

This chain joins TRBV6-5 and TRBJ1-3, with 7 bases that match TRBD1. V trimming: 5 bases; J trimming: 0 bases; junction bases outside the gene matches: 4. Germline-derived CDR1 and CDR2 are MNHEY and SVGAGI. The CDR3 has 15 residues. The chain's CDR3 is CASSKGQYSGNTIYF. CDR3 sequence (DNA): TGTGCCAGCAGTAAGGGACAGTACTCTGGAAACACCATATATTTT.

The CDR3 DNA reads as TGTGCCAGCAGCCTGGCCACAGATACGCAGTATTTT. Its translation: CASSLATDTQYF. The chain joins TRBV27 to TRBJ2-3; D ambiguous. Germline CDR1 and CDR2: MNHEY and SMNVEV (reference sequence). This CDR3 is built from 12 residues. V was pared by 6 bases and J by 2 bases, with 6 bases between.

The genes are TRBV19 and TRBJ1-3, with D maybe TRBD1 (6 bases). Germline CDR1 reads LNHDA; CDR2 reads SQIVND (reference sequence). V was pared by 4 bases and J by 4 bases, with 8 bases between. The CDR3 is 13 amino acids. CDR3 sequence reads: CASSNRAGNTIYF. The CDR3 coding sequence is TGTGCCAGTAGTAACAGGGCCGGAAACACCATATATTTT.

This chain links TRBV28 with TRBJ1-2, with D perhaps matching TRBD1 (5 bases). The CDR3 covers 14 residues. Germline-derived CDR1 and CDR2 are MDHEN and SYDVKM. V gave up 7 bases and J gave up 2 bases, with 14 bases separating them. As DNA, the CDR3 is TGTGCCAGCACCGACGGGACGGCGAACTATGGCTACACCTTC. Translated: CASTDGTANYGYTF.

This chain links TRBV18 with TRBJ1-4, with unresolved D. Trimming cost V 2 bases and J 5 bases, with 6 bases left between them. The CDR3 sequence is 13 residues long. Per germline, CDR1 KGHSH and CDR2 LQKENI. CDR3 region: CASSPDLNEKLFF. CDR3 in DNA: TGTGCCAGCTCACCAGACTTAAATGAAAAACTGTTTTTT.

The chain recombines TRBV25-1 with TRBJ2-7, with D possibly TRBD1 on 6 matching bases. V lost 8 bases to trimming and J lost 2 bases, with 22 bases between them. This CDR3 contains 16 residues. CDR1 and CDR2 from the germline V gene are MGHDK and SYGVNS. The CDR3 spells CASVLKGRGLAYEQYF. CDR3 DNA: TGTGCCAGCGTTTTAAAGGGCAGGGGCCTCGCCTACGAGCAGTACTTC.

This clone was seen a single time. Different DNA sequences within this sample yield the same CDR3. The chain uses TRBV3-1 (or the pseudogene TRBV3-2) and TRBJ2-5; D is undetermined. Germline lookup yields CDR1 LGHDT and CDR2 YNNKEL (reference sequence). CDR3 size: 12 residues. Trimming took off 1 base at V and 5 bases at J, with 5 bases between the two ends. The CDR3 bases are TGTGCCAGCAGCCAAGCGGGCGAGACCCAGTACTTC. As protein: CASSQAGETQYF.

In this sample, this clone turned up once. CDR3 loop: CASSSRGTSGRATYGEQFF. CDR3 DNA: TGTGCCAGCAGTTCTCGCGGGACTAGCGGGAGGGCCACCTACGGTGAGCAGTTCTTC. The V call is TRBV28, the J call TRBJ2-1; TRBD2 agrees at 16 bases. V lost 4 bases, J lost 9 bases, and 15 bases stayed unmatched. The CDR3 covers 19 residues. Germline CDR1 and CDR2: MDHEN and SYDVKM. Supplemented by reference TRBV28 and TRBJ2-1, the full variable domain reads DVKVTQSSRYLVKRTGEKVFLECVQDMDHENMFWYRQDPGLGLRLIYFSYDVKMKEKGDIPEGYSVSREKKERFSLILESASTNQTSMYLCASSSRGTSGRATYGEQFFGPGTRLTVL.

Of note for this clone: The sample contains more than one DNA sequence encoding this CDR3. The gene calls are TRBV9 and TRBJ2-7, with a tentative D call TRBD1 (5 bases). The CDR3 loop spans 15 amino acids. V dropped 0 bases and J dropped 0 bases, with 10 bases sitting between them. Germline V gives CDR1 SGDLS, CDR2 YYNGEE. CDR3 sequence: CASSVEGDPSYEQYF. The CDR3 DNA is TGTGCCAGCAGCGTAGAAGGGGATCCCTCCTACGAGCAGTACTTC.

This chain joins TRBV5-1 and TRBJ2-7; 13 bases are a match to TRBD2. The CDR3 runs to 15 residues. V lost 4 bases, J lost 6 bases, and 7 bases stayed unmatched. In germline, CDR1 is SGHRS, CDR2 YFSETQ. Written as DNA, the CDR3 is TGCGCCAGCAGCCCCAGGACTAGCGGGAGCGGCGAGCAGTACTTC. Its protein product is CASSPRTSGSGEQYF.

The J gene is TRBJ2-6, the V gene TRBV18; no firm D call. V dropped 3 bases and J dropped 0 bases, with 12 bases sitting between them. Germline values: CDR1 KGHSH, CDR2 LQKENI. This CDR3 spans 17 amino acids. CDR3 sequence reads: CASSPRQAHSGANVLTF. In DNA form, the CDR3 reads TGTGCCAGCTCACCGCGGCAGGCTCACTCTGGGGCCAACGTCCTGACTTTC.

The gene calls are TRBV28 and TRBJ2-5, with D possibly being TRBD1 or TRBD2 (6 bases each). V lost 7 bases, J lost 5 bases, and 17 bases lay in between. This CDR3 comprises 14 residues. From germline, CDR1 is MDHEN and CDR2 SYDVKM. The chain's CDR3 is CASTLVGGGETQYF. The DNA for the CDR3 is TGTGCCAGCACCCTTGTAGGAGGGGGGGAGACCCAGTACTTC.

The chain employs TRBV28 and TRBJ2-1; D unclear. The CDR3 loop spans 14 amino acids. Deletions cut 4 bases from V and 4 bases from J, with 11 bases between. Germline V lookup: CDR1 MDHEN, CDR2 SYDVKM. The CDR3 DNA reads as TGTGCCAGCAGTTCGACACCTCCTTACAATGAGCAGTTCTTC. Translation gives CASSSTPPYNEQFF.

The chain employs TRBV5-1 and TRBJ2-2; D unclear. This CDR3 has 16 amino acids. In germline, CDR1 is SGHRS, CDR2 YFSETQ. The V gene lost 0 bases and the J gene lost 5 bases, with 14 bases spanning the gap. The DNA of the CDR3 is TGCGCCAGCAGCTTGGCCCAGCTGGGTCGTACCGGGGAGCTGTTTTTT. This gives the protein CASSLAQLGRTGELFF.

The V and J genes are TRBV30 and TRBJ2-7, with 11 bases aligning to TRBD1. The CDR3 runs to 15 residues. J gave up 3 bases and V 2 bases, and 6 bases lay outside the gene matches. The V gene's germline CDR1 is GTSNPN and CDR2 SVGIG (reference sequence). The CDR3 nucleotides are TGTGCCTGGAGTTCTCCGGGACAGGGGGTCTACGAGCAGTACTTC. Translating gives CAWSSPGQGVYEQYF.

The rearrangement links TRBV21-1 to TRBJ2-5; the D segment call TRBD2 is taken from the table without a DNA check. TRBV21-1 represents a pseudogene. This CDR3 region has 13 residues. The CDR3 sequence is CASSKSGQETQYF. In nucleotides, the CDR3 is TGTGCCAGCAGCAAGAGCGGGCAAGAGACCCAGTACTTC.

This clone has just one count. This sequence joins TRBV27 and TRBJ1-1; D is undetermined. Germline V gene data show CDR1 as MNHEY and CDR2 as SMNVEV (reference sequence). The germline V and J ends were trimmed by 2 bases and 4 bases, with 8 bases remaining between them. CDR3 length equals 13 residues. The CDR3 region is CASSLLPGTEAFF. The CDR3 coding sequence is TGTGCCAGCAGTTTACTCCCGGGCACTGAAGCTTTCTTT.

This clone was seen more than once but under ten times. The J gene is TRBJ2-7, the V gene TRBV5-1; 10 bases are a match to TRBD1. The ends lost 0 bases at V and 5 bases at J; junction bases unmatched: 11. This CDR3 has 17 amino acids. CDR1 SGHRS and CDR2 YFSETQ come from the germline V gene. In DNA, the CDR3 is TGCGCCAGCAGCTTGGCCGCGTCAGGACAGGGGGTCCACGAGCAGTACTTC. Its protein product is CASSLAASGQGVHEQYF.

Here the CDR3 DNA reads TGTGCCAGCAGCCCAGGACTAGCGGGAGACGAGCAGTACTTC. Its translation is CASSPGLAGDEQYF. This chain connects TRBV3-1 (or the pseudogene TRBV3-2) to TRBJ2-7, with TRBD2 matching over 13 bases. This CDR3 contains 14 residues. V dropped 4 bases and J dropped 5; count of bases not matched to a gene: 2. Germline CDR1 LGHDT, CDR2 YNNKEL (reference sequence).

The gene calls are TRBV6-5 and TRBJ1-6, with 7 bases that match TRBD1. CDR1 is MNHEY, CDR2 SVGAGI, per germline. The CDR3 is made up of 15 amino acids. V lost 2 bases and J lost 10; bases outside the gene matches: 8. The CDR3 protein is CASSYASEGGSPLHF. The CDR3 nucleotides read TGTGCCAGCAGTTACGCGTCTGAAGGGGGCTCACCCCTCCACTTT.

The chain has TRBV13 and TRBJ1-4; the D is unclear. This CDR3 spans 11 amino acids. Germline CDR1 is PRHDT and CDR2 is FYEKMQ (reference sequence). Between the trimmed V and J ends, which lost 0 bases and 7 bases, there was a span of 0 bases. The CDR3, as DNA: TGTGCCAGCAGCTTAGGTGAAAAACTGTTTTTT. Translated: CASSLGEKLFF.

CDR3 sequence: CASSEASWDFNTGELFF. CDR3 bases: TGTGCCAGCAGTGAAGCCTCTTGGGACTTTAACACCGGGGAGCTGTTTTTT. V is TRBV6-1 and J is TRBJ2-2, with D tentatively TRBD2 (6 bases). Trimming took 0 bases from V and 2 from J, leaving 13 bases between them. CDR1 is MNHNS and CDR2 is SASEGT in the germline V gene. The CDR3 has 17 amino acids.

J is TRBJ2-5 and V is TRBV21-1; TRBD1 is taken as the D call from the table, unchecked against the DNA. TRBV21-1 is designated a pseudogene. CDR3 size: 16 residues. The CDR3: CASSRRTGEYQETQYF. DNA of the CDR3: TGTGCCAGCAGCAGAAGGACAGGTGAGTACCAAGAGACCCAGTACTTC.

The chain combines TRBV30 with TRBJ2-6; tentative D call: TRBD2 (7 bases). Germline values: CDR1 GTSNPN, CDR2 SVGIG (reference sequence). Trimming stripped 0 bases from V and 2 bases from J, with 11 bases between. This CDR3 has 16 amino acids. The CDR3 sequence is CAWSVGGGTGANVLTF. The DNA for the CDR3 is TGTGCCTGGAGTGTAGGGGGAGGGACTGGGGCCAACGTCCTGACTTTC.

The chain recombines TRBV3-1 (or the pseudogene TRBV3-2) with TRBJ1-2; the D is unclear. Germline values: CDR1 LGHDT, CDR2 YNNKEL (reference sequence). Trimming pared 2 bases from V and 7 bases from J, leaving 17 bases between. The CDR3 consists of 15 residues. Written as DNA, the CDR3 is TGTGCCAGCAGCCAATTAACCAGTCTGGGAGGTGGCTACACCTTC. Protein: CASSQLTSLGGGYTF.

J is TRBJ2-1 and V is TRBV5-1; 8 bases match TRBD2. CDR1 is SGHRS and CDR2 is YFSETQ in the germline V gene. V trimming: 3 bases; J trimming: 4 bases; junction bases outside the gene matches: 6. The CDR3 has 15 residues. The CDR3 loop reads CASSWSGSIYNEQFF. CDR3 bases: TGCGCCAGCAGCTGGAGCGGGAGTATATACAATGAGCAGTTCTTC.